This is a list of T cell receptor beta chains from one sample in a study of blood T cell repertoires in COVID-19. Measured with immunoSEQ multiplex PCR; TCRdb has only the in-frame clones, and not every one. The sample has about 42,000 clones, 76% seen once. Sequencing was carried out using peripheral blood. The receptors here all came from a man older than 75 with acute or convalescent COVID-19. The CDR3 runs from the conserved cysteine through the conserved F or W. D genes are given only for firm matches. Size is stated for part of the rows, as once, few or many counts, or as a class when the clone is expanded.

d_gene	j_gene	abundance	v_gene	CDR3nt	CDR3aa
.	TRBJ1-4	.	TRBV19	TGTGCCAGTAGCTTGCGCCTCCGGGACACCGACCGGAGGGAAAAACTGTTTTTT	CASSLRLRDTDRREKLFF
.	TRBJ1-5	once	TRBV27	TGTGCCAGCAGTCCACAGCAGGGGATACAGCCCCAGCATTTT	CASSPQQGIQPQHF
TRBD1	TRBJ1-2	.	TRBV11-2	TGTGCCAGCAGCCCGGGACAGGGGGACTATGGCTACACCTTC	CASSPGQGDYGYTF
TRBD2	TRBJ2-7	few	TRBV3-1/TRBV3-2	TGTGCCAGCAGCCAAGGGGCGGGAGACCACGAGCAGTACTTC	CASSQGAGDHEQYF
.	TRBJ2-3	.	TRBV7-3	TGTGCCAGCAGCTTAAATAGCGCTAGCACAGATACGCAGTATTTT	CASSLNSASTDTQYF
.	TRBJ2-7	many	TRBV7-9	TGTGCCAGCAGCTTAACTCAGGGGATTAACGAGCAGTACTTC	CASSLTQGINEQYF
.	TRBJ2-3	.	TRBV5-4	TGTGCCAGCAGCTTAGGTACAGGAGGCACAGATACGCAGTATTTT	CASSLGTGGTDTQYF
TRBD1	TRBJ1-1	once	TRBV5-5	TGTGCCAGCAGCTTTGGAGGGGGCGGAAACACTGAAGCTTTCTTT	CASSFGGGGNTEAFF
.	TRBJ1-2	.	TRBV28	TGTGCCAGCAGCAGATTCCGGGACACCTACTTTAATAACTATGGCTACACCTTC	CASSRFRDTYFNNYGYTF
TRBD2	TRBJ2-3	few	TRBV7-9	TGTGCCAGCAGCGGGCTAGCGGGGGGCACAGATACGCAGTATTTT	CASSGLAGGTDTQYF
.	TRBJ2-7	.	TRBV28	TGTGCCAGCAGTTTATCTCCAGGCCCCTACGAGCAGTACTTC	CASSLSPGPYEQYF
TRBD1	TRBJ2-5	.	TRBV9	TGTGCCAGCAGCTCCGGACAGGGGGCTTGGGAGACCCAGTACTTC	CASSSGQGAWETQYF
.	TRBJ2-5	.	TRBV19	TGTGCCAGTAGCGATGCCAGGGGAGAGACCCAGTACTTC	CASSDARGETQYF
.	TRBJ1-2	.	TRBV25-1	TGTGCCAGCAGTGAATTCACTACCGGCTACACCTTC	CASSEFTTGYTF
TRBD1	TRBJ1-2	.	TRBV19	TGTGCCAGTAGTCGAGGGGGCAGCTATGGCTACACCTTC	CASSRGGSYGYTF
.	TRBJ2-7	.	TRBV5-1	TGCGCCAGCAGCTTGGGGCCATCTGGCGAGCAGTACTTC	CASSLGPSGEQYF
TRBD2	TRBJ2-1	.	TRBV18	TGTGCCAGCTCACCAATCCAGAGCGGGGGTGTGAACGGGGCGTTCTTC	CASSPIQSGGVNGAFF
TRBD1	TRBJ2-5	.	TRBV15	TGTGCCACCAGCAGACGGCCAGGGGGCCAAGAGACCCAGTACTTC	CATSRRPGGQETQYF
.	TRBJ1-2	few	TRBV30	TGTGCCTGGAGCCAAGGGACTGTCGGCTATGGCTACACCTTC	CAWSQGTVGYGYTF
TRBD1	TRBJ2-7	.	TRBV9	TGTGCCAGCAGCGTAGTGCCGGACAGGGGCTACGAGCAGTACTTC	CASSVVPDRGYEQYF
.	TRBJ1-1	.	TRBV3-1/TRBV3-2	TGTGCCAGCAGCCAAGGAGGTCGGGTTGAAGCTTTCTTT	CASSQGGRVEAFF
TRBD1	TRBJ1-1	few	TRBV19	TGTGCCAGTAGGGGGGACAGCTTGAACACTGAAGCTTTCTTT	CASRGDSLNTEAFF
.	TRBJ1-1	.	TRBV18	TGTGCCAGCTCACCAACCCTGAGGACTGAAGCTTTCTTT	CASSPTLRTEAFF